This T cell receptor (beta chain) comes out of a study of metastatic and nonmetastatic thyroid tumors. Every patient was untreated before thyroid surgery. In its sample, this clone was seen many times. MiXCR re-clonotyped the PCR reads for TCRdb. The repertoire includes roughly 15,000 clones, more than 10% of them detected once, and less than 15% sits in the top ten. This receptor was taken from a female donor with papillary thyroid cancer or a benign thyroid nodule (not recorded which). Some clones in this sample may be carry-over from other donors' samples. Sequencing was performed on blood.

CDR3 nucleotides: TGTGCCAGCTCGCCCAACGTTGCAACTAATGAAAAACTGTTTTTT. Protein sequence: CASSPNVATNEKLFF. This chain uses TRBV18 with TRBJ1-4; D gene ambiguous. Per germline, CDR1 KGHSH and CDR2 LQKENI. The CDR3 runs 15 residues. Trimming pared 6 bases from V and 0 bases from J, leaving 11 bases between.